The clone carrying this T cell receptor beta chain came up once. The sample is drawn from a study of blood T cell repertoires in COVID-19. Background on the study: Sources were T cells, B-cell-depleted T cells, or PBMCs; the material itself was cDNA or gDNA.

Germline values: CDR1 KGHSH, CDR2 LQKENI. J gave up 6 bases and V 1 base, and 18 bases lay outside the gene matches. This CDR3 is 20 amino acids long. Ages ranged from about 18 to 90 years, with residence in under 25 US areas. Recovery meant two consecutive negative NP/OP PCR tests, professional clearance, or resolved symptoms. Under the authors' procedure: Reference gene primer amplification in the assay estimated nucleated cell counts. Profiled with immunoSEQ multiplex PCR; TCRdb holds only in-frame clones, not every one. V, J and clone size are those of that table, while D and trimming were read from the DNA. The profile covers around 300,000 clones, with about nine tenths appearing a single time and less than 9.5% taken by the ten largest.

The sequencing input was PBMCs or T cells enriched from blood (not recorded which). This chain connects TRBV18 to TRBJ2-1, with 10 positions matching TRBD2. The TCR sequence derives from a woman aged 25 to 39 who had recovered from COVID-19. This CDR3 is CASSPQAQVSGRGKGNEQFF. CDR3 coding DNA: TGTGCCAGCTCACCACAGGCCCAAGTCAGCGGGAGGGGGAAAGGCAATGAGCAGTTCTTC.